The clone carrying this TCR beta chain was observed at least ten times. This record comes from a study of naive and memory T cell subsets. With 2 bases removed from V and 2 bases from J, the gap between germline ends came to 9 bases. In germline, CDR1 is MDHEN, CDR2 SYDVKM. The CDR3 totals 14 residues. From the second PCR step, alpha and beta chains were amplified apart. CMV status came from CD4+ IFNgamma after overnight CMV lysate stimulation. Four subsets defined by CD45RA and CD27 were sorted after CD3, CD4, CD8 and live/dead staining. Both TRBC1 and TRBC2 were covered by a beta constant-region primer of two equimolar oligonucleotides. Nested alpha and beta constant-region primers with the SP2 primer drove four PCR rounds on ligated cDNA. TCRdb analysed the UMI-ligation and nested PCR reads with MiXCR anew, one entry per CDR3 protein. In the table there are 95,000 to 150,000 distinct CDR3 sequences, 36% of which are singletons.

The sequence came from a human donor in good health. Sequencing input: central memory CD4+ T cells from blood. The chain combines TRBV28 with TRBJ1-1; D remains ambiguous. The CDR3 loop is CASSLRNRNTEAFF. The CDR3 bases are TGTGCCAGCAGTTTACGAAACAGAAACACTGAAGCTTTCTTT.